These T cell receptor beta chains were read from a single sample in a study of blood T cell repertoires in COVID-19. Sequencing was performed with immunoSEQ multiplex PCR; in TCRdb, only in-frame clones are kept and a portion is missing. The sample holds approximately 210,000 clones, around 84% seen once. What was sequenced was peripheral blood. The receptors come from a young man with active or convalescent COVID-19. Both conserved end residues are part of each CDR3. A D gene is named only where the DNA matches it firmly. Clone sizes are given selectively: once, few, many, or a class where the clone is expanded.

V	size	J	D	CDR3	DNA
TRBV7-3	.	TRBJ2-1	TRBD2	CASSSKLAGPLQYNEQFF	TGTGCCAGCAGCTCGAAACTAGCGGGACCCCTCCAATACAATGAGCAGTTCTTC
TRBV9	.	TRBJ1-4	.	CASSVGDSGEKLFF	TGTGCCAGCAGCGTAGGCGACAGTGGTGAAAAACTGTTTTTT
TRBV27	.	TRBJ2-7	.	CASSLFGAVREQYF	TGTGCCAGCAGTTTGTTTGGGGCAGTGAGGGAGCAGTACTTC
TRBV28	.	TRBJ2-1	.	CASSLGATYNEQFF	TGTGCCAGCAGTTTAGGGGCAACCTACAATGAGCAGTTCTTC
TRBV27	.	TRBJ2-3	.	CASSRQPSSTDTQYF	TGTGCCAGCAGTAGACAGCCCTCTAGCACAGATACGCAGTATTTT
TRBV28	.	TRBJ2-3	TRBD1	CASSLGLEDRSTDTQYF	TGTGCCAGCAGTTTAGGCCTGGAGGACAGGAGCACAGATACGCAGTATTTT
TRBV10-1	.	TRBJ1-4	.	CASSRSGDATNEKLFF	TGCGCCAGCAGTCGTTCGGGGGATGCAACTAATGAAAAACTGTTTTTT
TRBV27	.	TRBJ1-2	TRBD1	CASSPDRGLYGYTF	TGTGCCAGCAGCCCGGACAGGGGGCTCTATGGCTACACCTTC
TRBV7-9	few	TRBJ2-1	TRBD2	CASTQRGRGGLRFF	TGTGCCAGCACCCAGAGGGGGCGGGGGGGCCTCCGGTTCTTC
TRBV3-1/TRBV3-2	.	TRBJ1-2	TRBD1	CASGQGAWGYTF	TGTGCCAGCGGCCAGGGGGCGTGGGGCTACACCTTC
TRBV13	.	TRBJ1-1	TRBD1	CASSPTYRGRDTEAFF	TGTGCCAGCAGCCCAACTTACAGGGGACGGGACACTGAAGCTTTCTTT
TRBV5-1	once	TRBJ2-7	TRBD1	CASSLGTGAYEQYF	TGCGCCAGCAGTCTGGGAACAGGGGCGTACGAGCAGTACTTC
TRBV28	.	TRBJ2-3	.	CASSPSSGTFTDTQYF	TGTGCCAGCAGCCCCAGTAGCGGTACCTTCACAGATACGCAGTATTTT
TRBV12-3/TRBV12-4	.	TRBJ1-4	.	CASSLGRKLFF	TGTGCCAGCAGTTTAGGGAGAAAACTGTTTTTT
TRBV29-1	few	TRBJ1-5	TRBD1	CSVMTGPVQHF	TGCAGCGTAATGACAGGGCCCGTCCAGCATTTT
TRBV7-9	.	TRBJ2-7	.	CASSLGGRDEQYF	TGTGCCAGCAGCTTGGGTGGCCGGGACGAGCAGTACTTC
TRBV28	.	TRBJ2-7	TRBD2	CASSPSVGGGTYEQYF	TGTGCCAGCAGTCCCTCGGTCGGGGGGGGGACCTACGAGCAGTACTTC
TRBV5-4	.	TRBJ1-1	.	CASTSQVMGGTEAFF	TGTGCCAGCACCTCCCAGGTCATGGGAGGCACTGAAGCTTTCTTT
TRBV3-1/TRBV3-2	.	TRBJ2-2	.	CASSRGGPGELFF	TGTGCCAGCAGCCGGGGGGGGCCCGGGGAGCTGTTTTTT
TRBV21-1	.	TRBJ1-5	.	CASSKWPLDRAYSNQPQHF	TGTGCCAGCAGCAAATGGCCCCTCGACAGGGCTTATAGCAATCAGCCCCAGCATTTT
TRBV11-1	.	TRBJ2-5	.	CASSLDRRGETQYF	TGTGCCAGCAGCTTAGATCGGAGAGGGGAGACCCAGTACTTC
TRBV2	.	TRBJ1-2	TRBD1	CASRQGALGYGYTF	TGTGCCAGCAGACAGGGGGCGCTAGGCTATGGCTACACCTTC
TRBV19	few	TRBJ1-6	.	CASSISSYNSPLHF	TGTGCCAGTAGTATCAGCTCCTATAATTCACCCCTCCACTTT
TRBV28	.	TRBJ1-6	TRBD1	CAAMDRSYNSPLHF	TGTGCCGCGATGGACAGGAGCTATAATTCACCCCTCCACTTT
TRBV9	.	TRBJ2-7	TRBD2	CASTRTSGPNEQYF	TGTGCCAGCACCCGGACTAGCGGCCCCAACGAGCAGTACTTC
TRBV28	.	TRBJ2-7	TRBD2	CASSLAGALSYEQYF	TGTGCCAGCAGCCTAGCGGGGGCCTTATCCTACGAGCAGTACTTC
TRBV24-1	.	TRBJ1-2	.	CATSEQGNYGYTF	TGTGCCACCAGTGAACAGGGAAACTATGGCTACACCTTC
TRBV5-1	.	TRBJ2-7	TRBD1	CASSARQGGPGEQYF	TGCGCCAGCAGCGCACGACAGGGCGGTCCCGGCGAGCAGTACTTC
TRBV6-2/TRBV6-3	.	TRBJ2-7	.	CASSYPTTIPYEQYF	TGTGCCAGCAGTTATCCGACTACCATCCCCTACGAGCAGTACTTC
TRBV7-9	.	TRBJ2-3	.	CASSLRGLAPVTDTQYF	TGTGCCAGCAGCCTTAGGGGATTAGCTCCTGTCACAGATACGCAGTATTTT
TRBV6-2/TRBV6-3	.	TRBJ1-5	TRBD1	CASSPRQGNQPQHF	TGTGCCAGCAGCCCTAGACAGGGTAATCAGCCCCAGCATTTT
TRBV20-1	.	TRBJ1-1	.	CSASGKGVGTEAFF	TGCAGTGCTAGTGGTAAAGGGGTGGGGACTGAAGCTTTCTTT
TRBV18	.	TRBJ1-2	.	CASSPGQPNYGYTF	TGTGCCAGCTCACCAGGACAACCCAACTATGGCTACACCTTC
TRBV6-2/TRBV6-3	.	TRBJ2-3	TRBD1	CASSYRAGGPRTDTQYF	TGTGCCAGCAGTTACCGGGCAGGGGGCCCCCGCACAGATACGCAGTATTTT
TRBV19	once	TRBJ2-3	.	CASRDTWGTDTQYF	TGTGCCAGTAGAGACACATGGGGCACAGATACGCAGTATTTT
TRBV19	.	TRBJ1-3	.	CASTPAGWGNTIYF	TGTGCCAGTACCCCAGCAGGGTGGGGAAACACCATATATTTT
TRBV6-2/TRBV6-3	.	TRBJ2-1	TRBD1	CASSSSTGAENNEQFF	TGTGCCAGCAGTTCGTCGACAGGGGCCGAAAACAATGAGCAGTTCTTC
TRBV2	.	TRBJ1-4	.	CASSDFRGKLFF	TGTGCCAGCAGTGATTTTCGGGGGAAACTGTTTTTT
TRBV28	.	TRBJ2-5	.	CASSSPPGGVQETQYF	TGTGCCAGCAGTTCCCCCCCGGGCGGGGTCCAAGAGACCCAGTACTTC
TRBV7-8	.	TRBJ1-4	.	CASSFPGQYLFF	TGTGCCAGCAGCTTCCCCGGACAGTATCTGTTTTTT